These 14 T cell receptor beta chains were all obtained from the same sample, sequenced in a study of T-cell memory formation after mild COVID-19. In TCRdb, the 5' RACE reads were re-called with MiXCR into one record per CDR3 protein. Among approximately 560,000 distinct CDR3 sequences listed, around 15% were seen once. Sequencing input: PBMCs or a T cell subset sorted from them (not recorded which). The receptors stem from an adult woman who had mild COVID-19 (a few samples of this study predate the infection). Cell type and time point are not known.

This clonotype showed up just a few times. The chain combines TRBV19 with TRBJ2-4; tentatively, D is TRBD2 (5 bases). The V end was cut by 5 bases, the J end by 0 bases, with 11 bases between. From germline, CDR1 is LNHDA and CDR2 SQIVND (reference sequence). This CDR3 is built from 15 residues. Here the CDR3 reads CASSASGLAKNIQYF. For the CDR3, the DNA is TGTGCCAGTAGTGCCTCCGGACTAGCCAAAAACATTCAGTACTTC.

This chain joins TRBV10-3 and TRBJ2-1, with TRBD2 matching over 10 bases. Per the germline V gene, CDR1 is ENHRY and CDR2 is SYGVKD. V trimming: 5 bases; J trimming: 6 bases; junction bases outside the gene matches: 7. CDR3 length equals 15 residues. The CDR3 region has the DNA TGTGCCATCAGTTCCCTAGCGGGAGAGTCCAATGAGCAGTTCTTC. Its protein is CAISSLAGESNEQFF.

The chain couples TRBV7-9 to TRBJ2-5; possible D gene TRBD1, 6 bases. This CDR3 spans 15 amino acids. Germline loops: CDR1 SEHNR, CDR2 FQNEAQ (reference sequence). Trimming shortened V by 5 bases and J by 5 bases, and 18 bases separated the two germline ends. As DNA, the CDR3 is TGTGCCAGCAGCCAGAGGACAGCCTGGGCCGAGACCCAGTACTTC. Translating gives CASSQRTAWAETQYF.

In its sample, this clonotype was seen a few times. The chain combines TRBV15 with TRBJ2-7; 11 bases map to TRBD2. V lost 0 bases, J lost 7 bases, and 8 bases stayed unmatched. This CDR3 is built from 16 residues. Germline V CDR1 and CDR2: LNHNV, YYDKDF (reference sequence). The CDR3 nucleotides are TGTGCCACCAGCAGAGATCCGACTAGCGGGGCATGGGAGCAGTACTTC. Encoded protein: CATSRDPTSGAWEQYF. The whole variable domain, filled in from reference TRBV15 and TRBJ2-7, reads DAMVIQNPRYQVTQFGKPVTLSCSQTLNHNVMYWYQQKSSQAPKLLFHYYDKDFNNEADTPDNFQSRRPNTSFCFLDIRSPGLGDTAMYLCATSRDPTSGAWEQYFGPGTRLTVT.

The chain has TRBV2 and TRBJ1-1; no definite D call. Germline V gene sequence: CDR1 SNHLY, CDR2 FYNNEI. V lost 8 bases to trimming and J lost 0 bases, with 4 bases between them. There are 11 residues in the CDR3. The CDR3 DNA follows: TGTGCCAGCGCAATGAACACTGAAGCTTTCTTT. Translated: CASAMNTEAFF. The full variable domain, in which reference TRBV2 and TRBJ1-1 provide the parts outside the CDR3, is EPEVTQTPSHQVTQMGQEVILRCVPISNHLYFYWYRQILGQKVEFLVSFYNNEISEKSEIFDDQFSVERPDGSNFTLKIRSTKLEDSAMYFCASAMNTEAFFGQGTRLTVV.

This clonotype was counted between two and nine times. V is TRBV28 and J is TRBJ2-7; 7 bases match TRBD1. The CDR3 has 14 amino acids. Germline CDR1 reads MDHEN; CDR2 reads SYDVKM. V trimming: 8 bases; J trimming: 4 bases; junction bases outside the gene matches: 11. Written as DNA, the CDR3 is TGTGCCAGCTCAGTACCGGGACAGCGATACGAGCAGTACTTC. This translates into CASSVPGQRYEQYF.

The chain is built from TRBV3-1 and TRBJ1-1; 9 bases fit TRBD1. In germline, CDR1 is LGHDT, CDR2 YNNKEL (reference sequence). The CDR3 consists of 18 residues. The J segment lost 6 bases and the V segment lost 0 bases, leaving 14 bases of the junction unmatched. This CDR3 is CASSQDYGQGSRRAEAFF. The CDR3 DNA follows: TGTGCCAGCAGCCAAGATTACGGACAGGGGAGTCGTCGTGCTGAAGCTTTCTTT.

This clonotype has just a few counts. The chain combines TRBV19 with TRBJ2-1, with D possibly TRBD1 on 5 matching bases. V was pared by 1 base and J by 3 bases, with 10 bases between. The CDR3 contains 15 residues. CDR1 and CDR2 (germline): LNHDA, SQIVND (reference sequence). The CDR3 sequence: CASSIGGGFYNEQFF. CDR3 in DNA: TGTGCCAGTAGTATAGGGGGCGGTTTCTACAATGAGCAGTTCTTC.

This clonotype was found a few times. The chain links TRBV7-3 to TRBJ2-1; D may match TRBD1 or TRBD2 (7 bases each). The CDR3 contains 16 residues. Between the trimmed V and J ends, which lost 1 base and 6 bases, there was a span of 16 bases. CDR1 is SGHTA, CDR2 FQGTGA, per germline. This CDR3 reads CASSLRGGTGVNEQFF. In DNA form, the CDR3 reads TGTGCCAGCAGCTTAAGGGGGGGCACAGGGGTCAATGAGCAGTTCTTC.

The CDR3 nucleotides are TGTGCCAGTACGTGGTCACACCGGACCTACGAGCAGTACTTC. Protein: CASTWSHRTYEQYF. The rearrangement uses TRBV19 and TRBJ2-7; D call uncertain. Trimming pared 7 bases from V and 2 bases from J, leaving 15 bases between. The CDR3 contains 14 residues. Germline V gene lookup returns CDR1 LNHDA and CDR2 SQIVND (reference sequence).

The chain couples TRBV4-1 to TRBJ1-1, with TRBD1 matching 7 bases. This CDR3 has 15 amino acids. Germline V CDR1 and CDR2: MGHRA, YSYEKL. J gave up 6 bases and V 0 bases, and 7 bases lay outside the gene matches. CDR3 DNA: TGCGCCAGCAGCCAAGACGACAGGGCCAACGCTGAAGCTTTCTTT. It is translated as CASSQDDRANAEAFF.

This clonotype was observed a handful of times. The V gene is TRBV7-8, the J gene TRBJ1-2, with D maybe TRBD1 (5 bases). Germline loops: CDR1 SGHVS, CDR2 FQNEAQ. The CDR3 contains 14 residues. Between the trimmed V and J ends, which lost 4 bases and 4 bases, there was a span of 13 bases. CDR3 amino acids: CASSSSTASYGYTF. DNA of the CDR3: TGTGCCAGCAGCTCCTCGACAGCTAGCTATGGCTACACCTTC.

Only a few counts were recorded for this clonotype. This chain connects TRBV5-1 to TRBJ2-5, with 10 bases that match TRBD1. Germline CDR1 is SGHRS and CDR2 is YFSETQ. Trimming at V came to 3 bases and at J to 5 bases, leaving 4 bases not matched to a gene. The CDR3 contains 14 residues. CDR3 sequence: CASSWGTGDETQYF. CDR3 coding DNA: TGCGCCAGCAGCTGGGGGACAGGGGATGAGACCCAGTACTTC.

This chain joins TRBV10-3 and TRBJ2-6; the D is unclear. The V gene's germline CDR1 is ENHRY and CDR2 SYGVKD. Trimming stripped 6 bases from V and 0 bases from J, with 6 bases between. This CDR3 contains 14 residues. CDR3 coding DNA: TGTGCCATCAGGACGGCCTCTGGGGCCAACGTCCTGACTTTC. Protein sequence: CAIRTASGANVLTF.